One sample yielded the 11 T cell receptor beta chains listed below, sequenced in a study of blood T cell repertoires in COVID-19 (dated by TCRdb to between 2020 and 2021). The library relied on the immunoSEQ multiplex PCR assay. TCRdb stores this immuneACCESS table with in-frame sequences only. Part of the clones is absent; in the studies checked, under half of the shortfall reflects unresolved V genes, and no reason is known for the rest. This sample has 400,000 to 450,000 clones in its table, and 80% to 90% of those were observed once. In total, the top ten clones hold roughly 1.1% of the sample. The material sequenced was PBMCs or T cells enriched from blood (not recorded which). These receptors were obtained from a man aged 25 to 45 who had recovered from COVID-19.

The J gene is TRBJ1-3, the V gene TRBV3-1 (or the pseudogene TRBV3-2); no reliable D call. The CDR3 consists of 14 residues. Between the trimmed V and J ends, which lost 4 bases and 0 bases, there was a span of 7 bases. Germline loops: CDR1 LGHDT, CDR2 YNNKEL (reference sequence). The CDR3 DNA reads TGTGCCAGCAGCCCCGCCAGCTCTGGAAACACCATATATTTT. Its translation is CASSPASSGNTIYF.

The chain employs TRBV7-9 and TRBJ2-5; maybe TRBD1 (5 bases). Germline CDR1 reads SEHNR; CDR2 reads FQNEAQ (reference sequence). The CDR3 covers 15 residues. Trimming removed 0 bases from V and 7 bases from J, with 15 bases in between. This chain's CDR3 is CASSLAQGLGGTQYF. CDR3 in DNA: TGTGCCAGCAGCTTAGCGCAGGGTCTTGGCGGGACCCAGTACTTC.

The V and J genes are TRBV27 and TRBJ2-1; 7 bases agree with TRBD1. Germline lookup yields CDR1 MNHEY and CDR2 SMNVEV (reference sequence). V shed 4 bases and J 4 bases; nucleotides not matched to a gene: 4. The CDR3 is made up of 14 amino acids. The CDR3 DNA sequence: TGTGCCAGCAGTTCAGGGACAGAATACAATGAGCAGTTCTTC. It encodes CASSSGTEYNEQFF.

The chain joins TRBV3-1 (or the pseudogene TRBV3-2) to TRBJ2-3; D uncertain. The V end was cut by 1 base, the J end by 4 bases, with 9 bases between. The CDR3 runs to 14 residues. In germline, CDR1 is LGHDT, CDR2 YNNKEL (reference sequence). The CDR3 region is CASSQGPGSDTQYF. Here the CDR3 DNA reads TGTGCCAGCAGCCAAGGTCCGGGTTCAGATACGCAGTATTTT.

This clone occurred a few times. V usage is TRBV5-8 and J usage is TRBJ2-1; D ambiguous. The CDR3 loop spans 15 amino acids. V shed 1 base and J shed 0 bases, with 8 bases lying between them. Germline assignment: CDR1 SGHTS and CDR2 YDEGEE. The CDR3 here is CASSLPPYSYNEQFF. DNA of the CDR3: TGTGCCAGCAGCTTGCCCCCTTACTCCTACAATGAGCAGTTCTTC.

V usage is TRBV5-1 and J usage is TRBJ2-6, with 10 nucleotides matching TRBD1. The CDR3 spans 17 residues. Per the germline V gene, CDR1 is SGHRS and CDR2 is YFSETQ. The junction had 4 bases not matched to a gene; V was cut back by 4 bases and J by 0 bases. The chain's CDR3 is CASSPGTGASGANVLTF. The CDR3, as DNA: TGCGCCAGCAGCCCCGGGACAGGGGCCTCTGGGGCCAACGTCCTGACTTTC.

This rearrangement joins TRBV5-1 to TRBJ2-5; 7 positions match TRBD1. The length of the CDR3 is 16 residues. Germline assignment: CDR1 SGHRS and CDR2 YFSETQ. After removal of 4 bases from V and 3 bases from J, the junction contained 12 bases not matched to a gene. The CDR3 spells CASSRPSGTEKETQYF. Here the CDR3 DNA reads TGCGCCAGCAGCAGACCGTCCGGGACAGAAAAAGAGACCCAGTACTTC. The full variable domain, completed using reference TRBV5-1 and TRBJ2-5, is KAGVTQTPRYLIKTRGQQVTLSCSPISGHRSVSWYQQTPGQGLQFLFEYFSETQRNKGNFPGRFSGRQFSNSRSEMNVSTLELGDSALYLCASSRPSGTEKETQYFGPGTRLLVL.

The gene calls are TRBV19 and TRBJ2-1, with 7 bases aligning to TRBD1. The V and J ends lost 9 bases and 6 bases, in that order; junction bases with no gene match: 11. CDR1 and CDR2 (germline): LNHDA, SQIVND (reference sequence). The CDR3 contains 14 residues. In nucleotides, the CDR3 is TGTGCCAGCACAACATTACACAGGGGCAATGAGCAGTTCTTC. It translates to CASTTLHRGNEQFF.

Here the CDR3 DNA reads TGTGCCAGCAGCCGTTATGGGACTGACACCGGGGAGCTGTTTTTT. Translating gives CASSRYGTDTGELFF. V and J are TRBV3-1 (or the pseudogene TRBV3-2) and TRBJ2-2; tentative D call: TRBD2 (6 bases). The CDR3 length is 15 residues. Germline V lookup: CDR1 LGHDT, CDR2 YNNKEL (reference sequence). The V and J ends lost 4 bases and 3 bases respectively, with 12 bases between them.

This clone was counted once. V is TRBV6-2 or TRBV6-3 and J is TRBJ2-7, with unresolved D. Between the trimmed V and J ends, which lost 2 bases and 8 bases, there was a span of 10 bases. In germline, CDR1 is MNHEY, CDR2 SVGEGT. CDR3 length: 12 amino acids. CDR3: CASSYPLEKQYF. The CDR3 bases are TGTGCCAGCAGTTACCCTCTAGAAAAGCAGTACTTC.

The V call is TRBV2, the J call TRBJ1-5, with a weak D call TRBD1 (5 bases). The germline gives CDR1 SNHLY, CDR2 FYNNEI. CDR3 length: 12 amino acids. V lost 10 bases and J lost 7, with 14 bases in between. The CDR3 DNA sequence: TGTGCCACGGGAGGGGAAGGGCAGCCCCAGCATTTT. It yields the protein CATGGEGQPQHF. The entire variable domain, with the rest obtained from reference TRBV2 and TRBJ1-5, is as follows: EPEVTQTPSHQVTQMGQEVILRCVPISNHLYFYWYRQILGQKVEFLVSFYNNEISEKSEIFDDQFSVERPDGSNFTLKIRSTKLEDSAMYFCATGGEGQPQHFGDGTRLSIL.